This TCR beta chain was recorded in a study of Graves' ophthalmopathy and Graves' hyperthyroidism. About this clonotype itself: As yet, its antigen is unknown. One base away lies a much larger clone, so this may be a sequencing read error. The DNA is left out, because the CDR3 cannot be placed on it with certainty; the CDR3 is given as TCRdb lists it.

TCR beta CDR3 regions were amplified from RNA transcripts. HTBI primers were employed in first-round RT-PCR, then a second-round multiplex PCR followed. Via MiXCR, TCRdb re-called the multiplex PCR reads, giving one row per CDR3 protein. The sample lists approximately 330,000 distinct CDR3 sequences; 17% were seen once. Orbital computed tomography, together with clinical symptoms, serum thyroxine, TRAb and thyroid ultrasound, was used for diagnosis. Findings and limits, study-wide: Most expanded clonotypes from thyroid (those above 0.001 frequency) were also found in blood.

Source material: peripheral blood. This TCR derives from an adult man with Graves' ophthalmopathy.

The CDR3 spells CAWSVASGAYEQHF. The chain joins TRBV30 to TRBJ2-7; the table gives TRBD2 as D, unverified against the DNA. The germline gives CDR1 GTSNPN, CDR2 SVGIG (reference sequence). The CDR3 totals 14 residues, both ends included.